These 13 T cell receptor beta chains came from one sample sequenced in a study of response to subunit inactivated influenza vaccine. TCRdb reanalysed the RT-PCR reads using MiXCR and keeps one entry per CDR3 protein. The table includes about 540,000 distinct CDR3 sequences, 20% to 25% detected once. This sample was shared with a second study, whose subject was T cells expressing NK-cell markers. That paper notes: The TCR beta cDNA came from 5'RACE template switching with UMIs.

The starting material was CD4+ T cells sorted from PBMCs, obtained less than 13 days after vaccination. These receptor sequences come from a man aged 50 to 59 who received an inactivated influenza vaccine.

The chain couples TRBV7-9 to TRBJ2-3; possibly TRBD2 for D (5 bases). The CDR3 runs to 14 residues. The germline V gene has CDR1 SEHNR and CDR2 FQNEAQ (reference sequence). The ends were cut back, 1 base at V and 13 bases at J, with 18 bases in the middle. The CDR3, as DNA: TGTGCCAGCAGCTTAGACGGACTCACCGAGGGCGAGTATTTT. Translation gives CASSLDGLTEGEYF.

The sample holds a few counts of this clonotype. The chain recombines TRBV7-9 with TRBJ2-1, with TRBD2 matching 13 bases. CDR1 is SEHNR and CDR2 is FQNEAQ in the germline V gene (reference sequence). V was pared by 5 bases and J by 4 bases, with 5 bases of the junction left unmatched. The length of the CDR3 is 16 residues. The CDR3 is CASSARTSGGYNEQFF. In DNA form, the CDR3 reads TGTGCCAGCAGCGCCCGGACTAGCGGGGGTTACAATGAGCAGTTCTTC. Drawing the rest from reference TRBV7-9 and TRBJ2-1, the complete variable domain is DTGVSQNPRHKITKRGQNVTFRCDPISEHNRLYWYRQTLGQGPEFLTYFQNEAQLEKSRLLSDRFSAERPKGSFSTLEIQRTEQGDSAMYLCASSARTSGGYNEQFFGPGTRLTVL.

There are a few counts of this clonotype. J is TRBJ1-1 and V is TRBV5-1; the D gene is possibly TRBD1 (5 bases). The CDR3 runs to 18 residues. The germline V gene has CDR1 SGHRS and CDR2 YFSETQ. V gave up 0 bases and J gave up 0 bases, with 18 bases separating them. CDR3 DNA: TGCGCCAGCAGCTTGGAAAGGTGGAGAGGGGACTTGAACACTGAAGCTTTCTTT. Residues: CASSLERWRGDLNTEAFF.

V is TRBV5-1 and J is TRBJ2-5; D is unresolved. Germline CDR1 reads SGHRS; CDR2 reads YFSETQ. The CDR3 loop spans 14 amino acids. Trimming left V 4 bases short and J 4 bases short, with 14 bases between. The CDR3 DNA reads TGCGCCAGCAGCGGTATGCACAGTGGAGAGACCCAGTACTTC. This codes for CASSGMHSGETQYF.

The chain recombines TRBV4-3 with TRBJ1-2, with D possibly TRBD1 on 6 matching bases. The CDR3 sequence is 13 residues long. Germline CDR1 and CDR2: LGHNA and YSLEER. The V end was cut by 3 bases, the J end by 8 bases, with 13 bases between. In nucleotides, the CDR3 is TGCGCCAGCAGCCAGACAGGCAGGGAGGGCTACACCTTC. Translating gives CASSQTGREGYTF.

Many counts were recorded for this clonotype. This chain connects TRBV5-1 to TRBJ2-1; D remains unclear. Trimming took off 0 bases at V and 7 bases at J, with 2 bases between the two ends. Germline values: CDR1 SGHRS, CDR2 YFSETQ. The CDR3 contains 11 residues. The CDR3, as DNA: TGCGCCAGCAGCTTGGAGAATGAGCAGTTCTTC. It encodes CASSLENEQFF.

This clonotype was counted only a few times. The genes are TRBV12-3 or TRBV12-4 and TRBJ1-1; D gene unclear. The CDR3 has 14 amino acids. V was cut by 4 bases and J by 3 bases, with 12 bases left in between. This CDR3 reads CASSSQTLYTEAFF. CDR3 sequence (DNA): TGTGCCAGCAGTTCCCAAACACTCTACACTGAAGCTTTCTTT.

The rearrangement uses TRBV5-1 and TRBJ2-1; no clear D gene. Per germline, CDR1 SGHRS and CDR2 YFSETQ. This CDR3 has 19 amino acids. V was cut by 0 bases and J by 0 bases, with 19 bases left in between. The CDR3 coding sequence is TGCGCCAGCAGCTTGGTCTTGGGAAGGGCCCGAAGCTCCTACAATGAGCAGTTCTTC. Translating it yields CASSLVLGRARSSYNEQFF.

The chain links TRBV4-1 to TRBJ2-2, with TRBD1 matching 7 bases. This CDR3 is 15 amino acids long. V shed 2 bases and J 7 bases; nucleotides not matched to a gene: 7. Germline V gives CDR1 MGHRA, CDR2 YSYEKL. The CDR3 DNA reads TGCGCCAGCAGCCAAAATCCACAGGGGATCGGGGAGCTGTTTTTT. Residues: CASSQNPQGIGELFF.

The gene calls are TRBV7-3 and TRBJ2-1; possibly TRBD1 for D (7 bases). Between the trimmed V and J ends, which lost 8 bases and 9 bases, there was a span of 11 bases. Germline CDR1 reads SGHTA; CDR2 reads FQGTGA. CDR3 length equals 11 residues. The CDR3 nucleotides read TGTGCCAGCGGGCAGGGGGGTGAGCAGTTCTTC. It is translated as CASGQGGEQFF.

The sample holds a few counts of this clonotype. The chain couples TRBV5-1 to TRBJ2-3; unclear D gene. V lost 0 bases to trimming and J lost 0 bases, with 11 bases between them. CDR1 is SGHRS, CDR2 YFSETQ, per germline. The CDR3 consists of 16 residues. CDR3 residues: CASSLEANPSTDTQYF. DNA of the CDR3: TGCGCCAGCAGCTTGGAGGCGAATCCTAGCACAGATACGCAGTATTTT.

The chain joins TRBV5-1 to TRBJ2-2, with 8 bases aligning to TRBD1. This CDR3 region has 14 residues. V trimming: 0 bases; J trimming: 6 bases; junction bases outside the gene matches: 1. Germline V gives CDR1 SGHRS, CDR2 YFSETQ. CDR3 in DNA: TGCGCCAGCAGCTTGGCACAGGGGGCCGGGGAGCTGTTTTTT. Protein sequence: CASSLAQGAGELFF.

This chain uses TRBV5-1 with TRBJ1-1; possible D gene TRBD1, 5 bases. Germline V gene data show CDR1 as SGHRS and CDR2 as YFSETQ. V lost 0 bases and J lost 6, with 12 bases in between. The CDR3 is made up of 14 amino acids. CDR3 DNA sequence: TGCGCCAGCAGCTTGGACAGGCCCAAGGCTGAAGCTTTCTTT. It translates to CASSLDRPKAEAFF.